Listed here is a single T cell receptor beta chain. The entry originates in a study of blood T cell repertoires in COVID-19. Clones were sequenced by immunoSEQ multiplex PCR, and TCRdb holds only the in-frame ones, with some missing. The table has approximately 280,000 clones, 89% seen once. The receptor's source is a man aged 45-65 years with acute or convalescent COVID-19. The sequenced material came from peripheral blood.

The CDR3 sequence is CASSRMTGGGREKLFF. DNA of the CDR3: TGTGCCAGCAGCCGTATGACAGGGGGCGGACGTGAAAAACTGTTTTTT. This chain connects TRBV5-6 to TRBJ1-4; TRBD1 matches 10 bases. This CDR3 spans 16 amino acids. Trimming removed 4 bases from V and 7 bases from J; junction bases left unmatched: 10. Germline V gives CDR1 SGHDT, CDR2 YYEEEE.